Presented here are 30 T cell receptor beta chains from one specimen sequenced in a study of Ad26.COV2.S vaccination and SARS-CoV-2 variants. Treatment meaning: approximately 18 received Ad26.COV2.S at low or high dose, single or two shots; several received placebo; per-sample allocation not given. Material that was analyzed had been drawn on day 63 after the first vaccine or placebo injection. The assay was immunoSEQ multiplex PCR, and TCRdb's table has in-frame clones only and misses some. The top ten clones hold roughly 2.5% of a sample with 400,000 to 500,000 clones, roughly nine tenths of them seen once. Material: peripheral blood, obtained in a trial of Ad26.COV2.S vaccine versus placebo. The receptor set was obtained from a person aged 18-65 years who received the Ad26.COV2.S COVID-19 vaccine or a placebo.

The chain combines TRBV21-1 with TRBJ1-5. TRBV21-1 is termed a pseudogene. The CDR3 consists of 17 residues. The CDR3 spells CASSKTGHTRVGQPQHF. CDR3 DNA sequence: TGTGCCAGCAGCAAAACAGGCCACACGCGGGTCGGTCAGCCCCAGCATTTT.

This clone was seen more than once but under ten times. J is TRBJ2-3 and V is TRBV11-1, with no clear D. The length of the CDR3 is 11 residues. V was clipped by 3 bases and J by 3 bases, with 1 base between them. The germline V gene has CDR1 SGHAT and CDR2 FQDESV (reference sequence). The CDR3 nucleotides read TGTGCCAGCAGCTTGACAGATACGCAGTATTTT. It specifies CASSLTDTQYF.

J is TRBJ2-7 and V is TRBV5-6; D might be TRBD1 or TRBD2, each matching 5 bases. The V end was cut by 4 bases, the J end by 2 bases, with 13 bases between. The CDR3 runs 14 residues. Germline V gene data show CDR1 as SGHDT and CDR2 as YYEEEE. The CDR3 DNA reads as TGTGCCAGCAGCAGGGGACCTTCCACCTACGAGCAGTACTTC. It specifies CASSRGPSTYEQYF.

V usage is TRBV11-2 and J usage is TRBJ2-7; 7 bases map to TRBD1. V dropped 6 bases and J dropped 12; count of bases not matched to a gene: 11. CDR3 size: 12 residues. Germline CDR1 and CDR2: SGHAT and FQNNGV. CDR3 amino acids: CASSPDRAFLYV. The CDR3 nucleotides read TGTGCCAGCAGTCCCGACAGGGCTTTTTTGTACGTC.

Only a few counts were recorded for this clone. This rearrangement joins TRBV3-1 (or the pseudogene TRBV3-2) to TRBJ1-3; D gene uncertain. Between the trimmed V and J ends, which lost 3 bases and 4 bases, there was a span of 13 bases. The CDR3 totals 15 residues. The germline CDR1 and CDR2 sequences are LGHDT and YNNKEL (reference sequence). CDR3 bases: TGTGCCAGCAGCCAGGACGGGTTGGGAGGAAACACCATATATTTT. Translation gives CASSQDGLGGNTIYF.

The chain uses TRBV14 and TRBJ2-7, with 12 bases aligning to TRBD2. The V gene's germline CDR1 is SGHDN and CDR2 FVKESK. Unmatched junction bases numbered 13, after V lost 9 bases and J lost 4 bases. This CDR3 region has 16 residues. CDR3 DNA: TGTGCCAGAGCTAGCGGGAGGGCCATCGGGGGGTACGAGCAGTACGTC. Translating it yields CARASGRAIGGYEQYV.

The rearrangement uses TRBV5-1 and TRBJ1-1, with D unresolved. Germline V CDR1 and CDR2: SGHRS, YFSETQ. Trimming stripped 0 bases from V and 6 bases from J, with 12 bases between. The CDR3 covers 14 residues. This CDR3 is CASSLAVGNSEAFF. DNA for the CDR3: TGCGCCAGCAGCTTGGCCGTGGGAAACTCTGAAGCTTTCTTT.

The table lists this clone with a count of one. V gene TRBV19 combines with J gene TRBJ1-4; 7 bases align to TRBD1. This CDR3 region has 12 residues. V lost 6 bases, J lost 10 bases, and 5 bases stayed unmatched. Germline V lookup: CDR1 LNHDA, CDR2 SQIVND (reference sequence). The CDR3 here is CASRLRDRKLFF. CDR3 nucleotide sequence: TGTGCCAGTAGGCTAAGGGACAGAAAACTGTTTTTT.

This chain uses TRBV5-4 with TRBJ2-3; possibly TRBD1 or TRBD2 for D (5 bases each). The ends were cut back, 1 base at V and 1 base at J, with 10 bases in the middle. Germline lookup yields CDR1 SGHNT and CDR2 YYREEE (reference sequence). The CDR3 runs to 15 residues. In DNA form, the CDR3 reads TGTGCCAGCAGCTTGATGACGGGACGCACAGATACGCAGTATTTT. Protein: CASSLMTGRTDTQYF.

The CDR3 DNA sequence: TGTGCCAGCAGCCCATTAGCAGGCCGGCACGAGCAGTACGTC. Its translation is CASSPLAGRHEQYV. The V and J genes are TRBV7-8 and TRBJ2-7; D gene uncertain. The V and J ends lost 5 bases and 5 bases respectively, with 16 bases between them. CDR1 SGHVS and CDR2 FQNEAQ come from the germline V gene. This CDR3 has 14 residues.

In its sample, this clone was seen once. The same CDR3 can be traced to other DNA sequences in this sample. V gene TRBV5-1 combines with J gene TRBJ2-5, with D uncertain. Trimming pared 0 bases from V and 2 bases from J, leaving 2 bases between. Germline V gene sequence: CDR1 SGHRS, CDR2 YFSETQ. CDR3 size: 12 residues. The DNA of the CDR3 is TGCGCCAGCAGCTTGGGTCAAGAGACCCAGTACTTC. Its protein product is CASSLGQETQYF.

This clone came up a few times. CDR3 sequence reads: CASRPRQLQNGELFF. The CDR3 DNA is TGCGCCAGCAGACCTAGACAGCTACAAAACGGGGAGCTGTTTTTT. This chain connects TRBV23-1 to TRBJ2-2; D might be TRBD1 (5 bases). TRBV23-1 carries the ORF label, with uncertain function. Trimming took 6 bases from V and 7 from J, leaving 18 bases between them. The CDR3 sequence is 15 residues long.

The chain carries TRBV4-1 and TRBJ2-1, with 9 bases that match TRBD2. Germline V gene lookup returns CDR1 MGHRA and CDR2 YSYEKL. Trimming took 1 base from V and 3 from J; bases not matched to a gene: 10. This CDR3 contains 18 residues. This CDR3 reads CASSQGLAGMSLYNEQFF. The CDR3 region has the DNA TGCGCCAGCAGCCAAGGGCTAGCGGGAATGTCCCTCTACAATGAGCAGTTCTTC.

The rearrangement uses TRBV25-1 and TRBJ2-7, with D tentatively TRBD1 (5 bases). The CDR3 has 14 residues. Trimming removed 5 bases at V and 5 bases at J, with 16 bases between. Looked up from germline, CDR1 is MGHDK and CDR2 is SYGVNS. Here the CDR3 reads CASSWTRAVNEQYF. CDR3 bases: TGTGCCAGCAGTTGGACACGGGCGGTGAACGAGCAGTACTTC.

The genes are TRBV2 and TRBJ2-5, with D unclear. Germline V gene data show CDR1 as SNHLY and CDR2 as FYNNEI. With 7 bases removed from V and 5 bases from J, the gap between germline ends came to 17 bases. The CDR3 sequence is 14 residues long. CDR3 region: CASNRLLDRETQYF. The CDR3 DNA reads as TGTGCCAGCAATAGGCTCCTCGACCGGGAGACCCAGTACTTC. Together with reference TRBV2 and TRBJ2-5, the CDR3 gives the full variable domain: EPEVTQTPSHQVTQMGQEVILRCVPISNHLYFYWYRQILGQKVEFLVSFYNNEISEKSEIFDDQFSVERPDGSNFTLKIRSTKLEDSAMYFCASNRLLDRETQYFGPGTRLLVL.

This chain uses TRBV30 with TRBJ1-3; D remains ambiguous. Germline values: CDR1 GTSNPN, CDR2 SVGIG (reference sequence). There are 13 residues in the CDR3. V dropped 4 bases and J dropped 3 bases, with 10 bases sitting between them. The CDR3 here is CAWTTTFGNTIYF. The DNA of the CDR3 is TGTGCCTGGACGACTACGTTTGGAAACACCATATATTTT.

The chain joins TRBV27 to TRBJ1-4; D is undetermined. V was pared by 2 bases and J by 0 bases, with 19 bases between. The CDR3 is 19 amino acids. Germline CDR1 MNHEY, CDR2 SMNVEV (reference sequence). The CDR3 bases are TGTGCCAGCAGTTTAAAGGGCCGATTTTACCTTGCAACTAATGAAAAACTGTTTTTT. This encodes CASSLKGRFYLATNEKLFF. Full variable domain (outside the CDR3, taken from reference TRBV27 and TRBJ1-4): EAQVTQNPRYLITVTGKKLTVTCSQNMNHEYMSWYRQDPGLGLRQIYYSMNVEVTDKGDVPEGYKVSRKEKRNFPLILESPSPNQTSLYFCASSLKGRFYLATNEKLFFGSGTQLSVL.

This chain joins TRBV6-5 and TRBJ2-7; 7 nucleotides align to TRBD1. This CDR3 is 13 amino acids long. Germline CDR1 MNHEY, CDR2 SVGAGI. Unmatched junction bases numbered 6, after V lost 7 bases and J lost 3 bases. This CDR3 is CASKTGLYYEQYV. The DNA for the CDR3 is TGTGCCAGCAAGACAGGGTTATACTACGAGCAGTACGTC.

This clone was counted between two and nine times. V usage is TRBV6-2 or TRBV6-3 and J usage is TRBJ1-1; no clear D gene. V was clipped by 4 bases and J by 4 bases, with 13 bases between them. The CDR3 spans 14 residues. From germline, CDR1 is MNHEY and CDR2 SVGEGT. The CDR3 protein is CASSFGQSPTEAFF. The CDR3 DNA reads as TGTGCCAGCAGTTTTGGTCAGTCCCCCACTGAAGCTTTCTTT.

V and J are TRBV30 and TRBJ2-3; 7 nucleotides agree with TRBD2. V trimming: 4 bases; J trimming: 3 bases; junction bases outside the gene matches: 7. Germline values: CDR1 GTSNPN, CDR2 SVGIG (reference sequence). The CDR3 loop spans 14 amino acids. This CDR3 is CAWIGGSFTDTQYF. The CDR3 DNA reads TGTGCCTGGATAGGCGGGAGCTTTACAGATACGCAGTATTTT.

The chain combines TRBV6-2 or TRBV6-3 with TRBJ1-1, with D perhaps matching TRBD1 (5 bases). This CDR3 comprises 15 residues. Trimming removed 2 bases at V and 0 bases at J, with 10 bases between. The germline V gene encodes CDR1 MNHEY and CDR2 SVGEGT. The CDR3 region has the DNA TGTGCCAGCAGTTACCCGGGACGGGTGAACACTGAAGCTTTCTTT. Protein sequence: CASSYPGRVNTEAFF.

DNA of the CDR3: TGTGCCAGCAGGCGACTGGGGCCAGGGGATACGCAGTATTTT. Amino acid sequence: CASRRLGPGDTQYF. The V and J genes are TRBV11-1 and TRBJ2-3, with D possibly matching TRBD1 (5 bases). V was cut by 6 bases and J by 6 bases, with 16 bases left in between. The CDR3 covers 14 residues. CDR1 is SGHAT and CDR2 is FQDESV in the germline V gene (reference sequence).

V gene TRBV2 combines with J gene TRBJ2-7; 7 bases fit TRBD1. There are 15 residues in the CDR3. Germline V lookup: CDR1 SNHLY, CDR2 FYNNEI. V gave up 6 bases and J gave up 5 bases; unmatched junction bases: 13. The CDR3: CASRADRVGRNEQYF. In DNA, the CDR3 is TGTGCCAGCAGGGCAGACAGGGTGGGGCGGAACGAGCAGTACTTC.

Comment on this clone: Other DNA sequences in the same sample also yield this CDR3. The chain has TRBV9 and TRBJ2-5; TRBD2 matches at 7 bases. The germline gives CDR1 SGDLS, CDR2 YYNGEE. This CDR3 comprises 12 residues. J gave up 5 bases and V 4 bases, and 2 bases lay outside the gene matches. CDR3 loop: CASSPGGETQYF. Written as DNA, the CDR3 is TGTGCCAGCAGCCCCGGGGGGGAGACCCAGTACTTC.

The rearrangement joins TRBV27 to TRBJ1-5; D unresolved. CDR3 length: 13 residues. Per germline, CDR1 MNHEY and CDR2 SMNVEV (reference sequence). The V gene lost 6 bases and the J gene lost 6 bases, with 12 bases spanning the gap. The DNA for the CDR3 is TGTGCCAGCAGACCCGAGTGGAGTCAGCCCCAGCATTTT. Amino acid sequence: CASRPEWSQPQHF.

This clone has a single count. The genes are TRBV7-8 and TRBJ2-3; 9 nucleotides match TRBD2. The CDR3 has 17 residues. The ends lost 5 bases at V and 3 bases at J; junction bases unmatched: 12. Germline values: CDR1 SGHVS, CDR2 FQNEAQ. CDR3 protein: CASSPLRGAGGTDTQYF. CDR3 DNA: TGTGCCAGCAGCCCTCTCCGGGGGGCGGGAGGGACAGATACGCAGTATTTT.

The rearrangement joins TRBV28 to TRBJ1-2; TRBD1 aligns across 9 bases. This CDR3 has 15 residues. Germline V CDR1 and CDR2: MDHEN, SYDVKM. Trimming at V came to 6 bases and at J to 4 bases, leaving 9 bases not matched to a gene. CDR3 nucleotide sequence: TGTGCCAGCAGGGGACAGGGACCCCCTACCTATGGCTACACCTTC. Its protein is CASRGQGPPTYGYTF.

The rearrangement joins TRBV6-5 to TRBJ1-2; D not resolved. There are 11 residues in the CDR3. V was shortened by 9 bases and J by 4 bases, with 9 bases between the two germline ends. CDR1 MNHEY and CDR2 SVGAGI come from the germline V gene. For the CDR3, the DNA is TGTGCCAGTTGGACGGTCTATGGCTACACCTTC. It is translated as CASWTVYGYTF.

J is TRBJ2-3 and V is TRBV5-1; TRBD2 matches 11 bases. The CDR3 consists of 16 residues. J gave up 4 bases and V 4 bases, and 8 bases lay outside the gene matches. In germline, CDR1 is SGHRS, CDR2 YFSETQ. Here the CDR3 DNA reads TGCGCCAGCAGCCCGCAGACTAGCGGGGAGGCAGATACGCAGTATTTT. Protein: CASSPQTSGEADTQYF.

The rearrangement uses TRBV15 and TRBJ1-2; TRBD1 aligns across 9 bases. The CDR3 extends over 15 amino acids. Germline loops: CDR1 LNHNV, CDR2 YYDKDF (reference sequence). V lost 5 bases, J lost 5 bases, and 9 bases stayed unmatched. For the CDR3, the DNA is TGTGCCACCAGCTACTACACAGGGGGCGAGTATGGCTACACCTTC. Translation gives CATSYYTGGEYGYTF. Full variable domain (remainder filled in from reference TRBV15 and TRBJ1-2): DAMVIQNPRYQVTQFGKPVTLSCSQTLNHNVMYWYQQKSSQAPKLLFHYYDKDFNNEADTPDNFQSRRPNTSFCFLDIRSPGLGDTAMYLCATSYYTGGEYGYTFGSGTRLTVV.